This T cell receptor beta chain appears in the sequencing data of a study of Graves' ophthalmopathy and Graves' hyperthyroidism. CDR3 size: 13 residues. Germline V lookup: CDR1 ENHRY, CDR2 SYGVKD. V was trimmed by 10 bases and J by 0 bases, leaving 12 bases between them. This clonotype appeared many times. A roughly 9.3 ml volume of fresh peripheral blood provided the PBMCs. Amplification of TCR beta CDR3 regions used RNA transcripts. Investigators did first-round RT-PCR with HTBI primers, then second-round multiplex PCR. MiXCR, run by TCRdb on the multiplex PCR reads, gives a single entry per CDR3 protein. The table includes about 640,000 distinct CDR3 sequences, roughly 39% detected once.

The specimen was peripheral blood. The clonotype comes from an adult man with Graves' ophthalmopathy. The V and J genes are TRBV10-3 and TRBJ1-2; D not certain. For the CDR3, the DNA is TGTGCCAGCAGCGTCACCACTAACTATGGCTACACCTTC. Its translation: CASSVTTNYGYTF.